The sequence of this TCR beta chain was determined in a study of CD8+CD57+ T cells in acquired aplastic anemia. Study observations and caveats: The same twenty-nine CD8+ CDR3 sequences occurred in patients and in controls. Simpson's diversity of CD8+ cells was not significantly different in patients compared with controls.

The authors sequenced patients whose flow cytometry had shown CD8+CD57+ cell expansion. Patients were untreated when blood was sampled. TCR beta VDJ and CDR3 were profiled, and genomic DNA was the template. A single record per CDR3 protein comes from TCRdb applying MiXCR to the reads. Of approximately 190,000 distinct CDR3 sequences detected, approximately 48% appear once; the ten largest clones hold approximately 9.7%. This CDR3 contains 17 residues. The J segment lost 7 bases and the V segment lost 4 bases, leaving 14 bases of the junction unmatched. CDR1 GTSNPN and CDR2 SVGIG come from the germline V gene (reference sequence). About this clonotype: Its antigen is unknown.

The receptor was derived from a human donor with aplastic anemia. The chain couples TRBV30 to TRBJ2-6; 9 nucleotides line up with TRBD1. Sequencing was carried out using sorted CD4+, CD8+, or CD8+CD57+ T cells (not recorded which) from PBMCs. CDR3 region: CAWTRPTGGIRANVLTF. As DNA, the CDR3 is TGTGCCTGGACCAGACCGACAGGGGGAATAAGAGCCAACGTCCTGACTTTC.